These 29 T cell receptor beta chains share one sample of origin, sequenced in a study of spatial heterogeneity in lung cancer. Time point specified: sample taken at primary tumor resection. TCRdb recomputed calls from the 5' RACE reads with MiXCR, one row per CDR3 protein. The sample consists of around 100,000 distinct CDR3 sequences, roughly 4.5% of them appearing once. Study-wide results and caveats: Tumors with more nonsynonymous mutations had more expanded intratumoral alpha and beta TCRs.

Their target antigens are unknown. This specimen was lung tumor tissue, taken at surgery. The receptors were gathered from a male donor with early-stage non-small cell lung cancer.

CDR3: CATRRLQDEKLFF. In DNA, the CDR3 is TGTGCCACCCGACGTCTCCAGGATGAAAAACTGTTTTTT. The chain carries TRBV19 and TRBJ1-4, with D unresolved. The CDR3 sequence is 13 residues long. With 10 bases removed from V and 6 bases from J, the gap between germline ends came to 15 bases. Looked up from germline, CDR1 is LNHDA and CDR2 is SQIVND (reference sequence).

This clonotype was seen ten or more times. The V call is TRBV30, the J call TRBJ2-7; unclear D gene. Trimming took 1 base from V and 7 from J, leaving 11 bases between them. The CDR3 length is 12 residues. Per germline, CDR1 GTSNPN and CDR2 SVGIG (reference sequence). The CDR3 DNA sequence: TGTGCCTGGAGTGGGGCCCTGCGGGAGCAGTACTTC. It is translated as CAWSGALREQYF.

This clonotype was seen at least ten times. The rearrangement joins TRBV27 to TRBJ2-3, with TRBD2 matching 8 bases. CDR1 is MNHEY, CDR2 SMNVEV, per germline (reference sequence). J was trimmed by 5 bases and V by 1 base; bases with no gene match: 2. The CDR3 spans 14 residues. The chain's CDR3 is CASSLFLAGDTQYF. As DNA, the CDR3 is TGTGCCAGCAGTTTATTCCTAGCGGGAGATACGCAGTATTTT.

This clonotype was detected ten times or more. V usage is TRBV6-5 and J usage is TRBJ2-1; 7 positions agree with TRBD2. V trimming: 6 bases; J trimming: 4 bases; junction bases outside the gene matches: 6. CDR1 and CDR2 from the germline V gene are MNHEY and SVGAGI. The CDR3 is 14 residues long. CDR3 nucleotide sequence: TGTGCCAGCAGCACTAGCGCAGATTACAATGAGCAGTTCTTC. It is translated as CASSTSADYNEQFF.

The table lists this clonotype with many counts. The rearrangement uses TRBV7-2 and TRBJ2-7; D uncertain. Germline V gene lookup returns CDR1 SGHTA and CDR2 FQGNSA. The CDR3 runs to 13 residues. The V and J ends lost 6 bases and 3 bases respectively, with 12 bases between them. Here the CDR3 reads CASRFRAGYEQYF. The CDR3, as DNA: TGTGCCAGCAGGTTCCGAGCCGGCTACGAGCAGTACTTC. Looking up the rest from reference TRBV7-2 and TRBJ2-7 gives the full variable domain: GAGVSQSPSNKVTEKGKDVELRCDPISGHTALYWYRQSLGQGLEFLIYFQGNSAPDKSGLPSDRFSAERTGGSVSTLTIQRTQQEDSAVYLCASRFRAGYEQYFGPGTRLTVT.

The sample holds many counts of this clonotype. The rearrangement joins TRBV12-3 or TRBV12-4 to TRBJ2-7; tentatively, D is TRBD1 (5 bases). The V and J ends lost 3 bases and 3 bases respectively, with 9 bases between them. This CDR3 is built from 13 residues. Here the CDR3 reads CASSFFRDYEQYF. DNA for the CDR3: TGTGCCAGCAGTTTCTTCAGGGACTACGAGCAGTACTTC.

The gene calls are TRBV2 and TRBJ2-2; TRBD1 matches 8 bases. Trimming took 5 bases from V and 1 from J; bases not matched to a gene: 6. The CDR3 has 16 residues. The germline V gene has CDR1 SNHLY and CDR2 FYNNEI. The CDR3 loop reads CASSPAGQGNTGELFF. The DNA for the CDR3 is TGTGCCAGCAGTCCCGCTGGACAGGGGAACACCGGGGAGCTGTTTTTT.

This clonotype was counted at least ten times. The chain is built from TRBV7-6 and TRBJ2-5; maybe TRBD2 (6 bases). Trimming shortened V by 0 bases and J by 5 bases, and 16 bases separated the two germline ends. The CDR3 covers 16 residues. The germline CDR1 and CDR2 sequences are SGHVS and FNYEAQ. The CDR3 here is CASSLAKGGWDETQYF. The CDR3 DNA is TGTGCCAGCAGCTTAGCTAAGGGAGGCTGGGACGAGACCCAGTACTTC.

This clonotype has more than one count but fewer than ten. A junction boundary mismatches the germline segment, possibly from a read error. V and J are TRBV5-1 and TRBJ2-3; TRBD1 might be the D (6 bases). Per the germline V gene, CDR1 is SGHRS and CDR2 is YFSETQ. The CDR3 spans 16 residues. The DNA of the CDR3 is TGCGCCACCAGCACTGGGAGACAGGACACCTCAGGGGCGCAGTATTTT. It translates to CATSTGRQDTSGAQYF.

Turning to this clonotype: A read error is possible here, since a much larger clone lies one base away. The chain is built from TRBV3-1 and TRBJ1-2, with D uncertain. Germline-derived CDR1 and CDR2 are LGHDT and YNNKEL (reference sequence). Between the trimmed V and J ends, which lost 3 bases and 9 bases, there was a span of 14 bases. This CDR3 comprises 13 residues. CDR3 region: CASSHLGPNSYTF. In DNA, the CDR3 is TGTGCCAGCAGCCACTTGGGCCCAAATAGCTACACCTTC.

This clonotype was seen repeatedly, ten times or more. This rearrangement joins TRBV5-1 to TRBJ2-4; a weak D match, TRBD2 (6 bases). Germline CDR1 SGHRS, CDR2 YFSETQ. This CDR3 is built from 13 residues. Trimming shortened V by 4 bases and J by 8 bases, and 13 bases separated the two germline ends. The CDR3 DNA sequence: TGCGCCAGCAGCCCCCCTGTAGCGGACATTCAGTACTTC. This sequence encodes CASSPPVADIQYF.

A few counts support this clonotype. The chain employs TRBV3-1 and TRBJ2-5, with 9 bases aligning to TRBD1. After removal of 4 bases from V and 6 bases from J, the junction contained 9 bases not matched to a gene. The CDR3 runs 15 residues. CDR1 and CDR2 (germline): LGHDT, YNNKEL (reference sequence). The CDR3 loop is CASSRRQGDHKTQYF. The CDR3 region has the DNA TGTGCCAGCAGCCGGCGACAGGGGGACCATAAGACCCAGTACTTC.

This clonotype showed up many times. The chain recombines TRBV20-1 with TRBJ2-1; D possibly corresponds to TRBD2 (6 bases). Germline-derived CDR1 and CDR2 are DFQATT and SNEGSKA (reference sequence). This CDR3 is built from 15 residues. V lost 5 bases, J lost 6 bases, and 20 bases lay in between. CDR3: CSAASPAGLGNEQFF. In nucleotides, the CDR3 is TGCAGTGCTGCTAGTCCGGCGGGGCTAGGCAATGAGCAGTTCTTC.

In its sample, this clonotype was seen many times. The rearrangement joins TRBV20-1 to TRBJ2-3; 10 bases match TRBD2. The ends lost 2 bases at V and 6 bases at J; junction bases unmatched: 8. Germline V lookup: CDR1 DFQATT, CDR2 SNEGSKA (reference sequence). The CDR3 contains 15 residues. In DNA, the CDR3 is TGCAGTGCTAGATTGGCTAGCGGGAGTGGGGATACGCAGTATTTT. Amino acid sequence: CSARLASGSGDTQYF.

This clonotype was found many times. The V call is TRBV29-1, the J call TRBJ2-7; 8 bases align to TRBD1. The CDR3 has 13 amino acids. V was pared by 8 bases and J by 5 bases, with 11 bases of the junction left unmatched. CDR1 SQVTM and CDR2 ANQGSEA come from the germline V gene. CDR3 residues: CSIRQGSINEQYF. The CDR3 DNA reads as TGCAGCATCCGACAGGGGTCTATTAACGAGCAGTACTTC.

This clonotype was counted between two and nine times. For the CDR3, the DNA is TGTGCCATCAGTGAGGACAGCGGAGAGACCCAGTACTTC. Translation: CAISEDSGETQYF. This sequence joins TRBV10-3 and TRBJ2-5; D possibly matches TRBD1 or TRBD2 (5 bases each). Trimming cost V 2 bases and J 4 bases, with 8 bases left between them. The CDR3 runs to 13 residues. Per germline, CDR1 ENHRY and CDR2 SYGVKD.

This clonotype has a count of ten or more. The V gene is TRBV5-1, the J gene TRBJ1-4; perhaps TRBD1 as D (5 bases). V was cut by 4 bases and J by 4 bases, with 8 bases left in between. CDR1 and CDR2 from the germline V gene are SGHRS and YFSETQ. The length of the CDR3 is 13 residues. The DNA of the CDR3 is TGCGCCAGCAGCGGGGGGAGTAATGAAAAACTGTTTTTT. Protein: CASSGGSNEKLFF.

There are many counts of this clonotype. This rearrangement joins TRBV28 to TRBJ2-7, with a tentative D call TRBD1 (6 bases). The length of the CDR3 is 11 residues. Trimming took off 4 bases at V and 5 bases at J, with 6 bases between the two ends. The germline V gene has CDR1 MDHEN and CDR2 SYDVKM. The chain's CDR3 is CASSYRDEQYF. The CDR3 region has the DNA TGTGCCAGCAGTTACAGGGACGAGCAGTACTTC. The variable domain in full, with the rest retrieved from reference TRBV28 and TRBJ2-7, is DVKVTQSSRYLVKRTGEKVFLECVQDMDHENMFWYRQDPGLGLRLIYFSYDVKMKEKGDIPEGYSVSREKKERFSLILESASTNQTSMYLCASSYRDEQYFGPGTRLTVT.

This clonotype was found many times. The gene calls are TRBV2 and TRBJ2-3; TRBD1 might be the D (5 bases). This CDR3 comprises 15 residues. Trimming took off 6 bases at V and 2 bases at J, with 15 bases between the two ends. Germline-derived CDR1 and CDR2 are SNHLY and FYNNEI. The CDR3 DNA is TGTGCCAGCAGAAGACAGTCTCCTTACACAGATACGCAGTATTTT. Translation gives CASRRQSPYTDTQYF.

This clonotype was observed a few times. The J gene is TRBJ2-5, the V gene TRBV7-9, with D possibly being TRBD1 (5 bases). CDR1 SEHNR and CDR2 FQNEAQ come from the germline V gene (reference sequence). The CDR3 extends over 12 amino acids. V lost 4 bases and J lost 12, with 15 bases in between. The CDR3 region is CASSSLGRAEYF. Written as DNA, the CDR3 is TGTGCCAGCAGCTCGCTCGGCAGGGCTGAGTACTTC.

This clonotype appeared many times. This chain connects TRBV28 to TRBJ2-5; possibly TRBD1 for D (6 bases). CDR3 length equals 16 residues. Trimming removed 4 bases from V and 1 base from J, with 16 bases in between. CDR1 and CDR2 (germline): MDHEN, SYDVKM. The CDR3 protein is CASSSPRDIVQETQYF. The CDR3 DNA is TGTGCCAGCAGTTCCCCGAGGGACATCGTCCAAGAGACCCAGTACTTC.

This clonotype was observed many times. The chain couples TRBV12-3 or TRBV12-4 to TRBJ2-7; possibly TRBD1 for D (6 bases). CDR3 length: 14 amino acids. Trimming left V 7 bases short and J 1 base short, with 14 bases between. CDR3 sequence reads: CASTPRGRSYEQYF. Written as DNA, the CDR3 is TGTGCCAGCACACCCAGGGGTCGGTCCTACGAGCAGTACTTC.

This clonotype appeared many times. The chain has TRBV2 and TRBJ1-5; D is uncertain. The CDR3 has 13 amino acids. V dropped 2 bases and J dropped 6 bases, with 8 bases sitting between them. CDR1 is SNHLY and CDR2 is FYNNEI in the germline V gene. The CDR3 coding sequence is TGTGCCAGCAGTGAATGGGGTCTTCAGCCCCAGCATTTT. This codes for CASSEWGLQPQHF. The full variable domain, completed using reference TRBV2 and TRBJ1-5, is EPEVTQTPSHQVTQMGQEVILRCVPISNHLYFYWYRQILGQKVEFLVSFYNNEISEKSEIFDDQFSVERPDGSNFTLKIRSTKLEDSAMYFCASSEWGLQPQHFGDGTRLSIL.

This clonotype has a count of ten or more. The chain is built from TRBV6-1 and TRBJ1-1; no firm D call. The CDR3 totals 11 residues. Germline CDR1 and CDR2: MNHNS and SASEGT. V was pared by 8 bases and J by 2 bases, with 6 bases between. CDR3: CASVTNTEAFF. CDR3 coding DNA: TGTGCCAGCGTTACAAACACTGAAGCTTTCTTT.

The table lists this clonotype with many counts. Written as DNA, the CDR3 is TGTGCCAGCAGCCTCTTGGGCGGTGATACGCAGTATTTT. Translation: CASSLLGGDTQYF. The chain recombines TRBV11-2 with TRBJ2-3, with D unclear. CDR3 length equals 13 residues. Germline V gene data show CDR1 as SGHAT and CDR2 as FQNNGV. V was pared by 5 bases and J by 6 bases, with 12 bases between.

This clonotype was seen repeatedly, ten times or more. The CDR3 region has the DNA TGTGCCAGCAGTTACTCGGGGACCCAAGAGACCCAGTACTTC. Translation: CASSYSGTQETQYF. This chain links TRBV6-6 with TRBJ2-5, with D perhaps being TRBD1 or TRBD2 (5 bases each). Germline V gene lookup returns CDR1 MNHNY and CDR2 SVGAGI (reference sequence). Trimming took 0 bases from V and 1 from J, leaving 6 bases between them. The CDR3 length is 14 residues.

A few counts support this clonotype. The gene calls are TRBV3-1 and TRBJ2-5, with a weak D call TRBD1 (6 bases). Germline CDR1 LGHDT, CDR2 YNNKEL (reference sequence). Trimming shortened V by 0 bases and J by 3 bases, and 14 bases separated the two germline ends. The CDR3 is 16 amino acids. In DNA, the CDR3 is TGTGCCAGCAGCCAAGACTCAGGGACACCAAAAGAGACCCAGTACTTC. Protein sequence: CASSQDSGTPKETQYF.

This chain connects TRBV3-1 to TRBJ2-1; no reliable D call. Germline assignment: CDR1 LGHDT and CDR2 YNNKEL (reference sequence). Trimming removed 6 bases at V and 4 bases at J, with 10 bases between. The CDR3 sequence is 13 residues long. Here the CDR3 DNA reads TGTGCCAGCAGTTATCCGGGTTACAATGAGCAGTTCTTC. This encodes CASSYPGYNEQFF.

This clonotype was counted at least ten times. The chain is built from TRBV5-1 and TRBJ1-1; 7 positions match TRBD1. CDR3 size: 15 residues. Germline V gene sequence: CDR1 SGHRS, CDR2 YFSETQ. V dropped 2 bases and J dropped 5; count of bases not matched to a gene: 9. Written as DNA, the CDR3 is TGCGCCAGCAGCTTCCGGCCAGGGGGAAATACTGAAGCTTTCTTT. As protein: CASSFRPGGNTEAFF.